What follows are 18 T cell receptor beta chains derived from one specimen sequenced in a study of blood T cell repertoires in COVID-19. TCRdb's table, derived via immunoSEQ multiplex PCR, lists solely in-frame clones and lacks some. This repertoire shows more than 110,000 clones, about 80% found once; its top ten account for 8.8%. The specimen sequenced was peripheral blood. The receptors derive from a woman over 75 in a cohort sampled during active or convalescent COVID-19.

This clone was detected only once. The rearrangement joins TRBV12-3 or TRBV12-4 to TRBJ1-1; 8 bases fit TRBD1. The ends lost 6 bases at V and 4 bases at J; junction bases unmatched: 4. The CDR3 is 13 residues long. The CDR3 spells CASRETGGTEAFF. CDR3 coding DNA: TGTGCCAGCAGAGAAACAGGGGGCACTGAAGCTTTCTTT.

This clone was detected only once. The chain employs TRBV7-3 and TRBJ1-1, with TRBD1 identical over 7 bases. Losses at the gene ends were 5 bases for V and 5 bases for J; bases not matched to a gene: 5. Germline CDR1 and CDR2: SGHTA and FQGTGA. CDR3 length: 13 amino acids. This chain's CDR3 is CASSQDRATEAFF. In nucleotides, the CDR3 is TGTGCCAGCAGCCAAGACAGGGCGACTGAAGCTTTCTTT.

The chain is built from TRBV5-1 and TRBJ1-6; TRBD1 matches 8 bases. The CDR3 consists of 16 residues. The ends lost 2 bases at V and 5 bases at J; junction bases unmatched: 6. Germline CDR1 reads SGHRS; CDR2 reads YFSETQ. DNA of the CDR3: TGCGCCAGCAGCTTACGATGGACAGGGAATAATTCACCCCTCCACTTT. Translating it yields CASSLRWTGNNSPLHF.

The chain combines TRBV5-5 with TRBJ1-6; possibly TRBD1 for D (6 bases). Germline values: CDR1 SGHKS, CDR2 YYEKEE (reference sequence). CDR3 length: 15 residues. The ends were cut back, 5 bases at V and 3 bases at J, with 12 bases in the middle. CDR3 sequence (DNA): TGTGCCAGCAGATCCGGACAGAGCTATAATTCACCCCTCCACTTT. Its protein is CASRSGQSYNSPLHF.

This rearrangement joins TRBV3-1 (or the pseudogene TRBV3-2) to TRBJ2-7; 7 nucleotides align to TRBD2. Germline assignment: CDR1 LGHDT and CDR2 YNNKEL (reference sequence). CDR3 length: 14 amino acids. V dropped 4 bases and J dropped 2; count of bases not matched to a gene: 5. The CDR3 region is CASSRFGGTYEQYF. In nucleotides, the CDR3 is TGTGCCAGCAGCCGTTTCGGGGGGACCTACGAGCAGTACTTC.

The genes are TRBV12-5 and TRBJ1-3, with TRBD1 matching over 8 bases. Trimming cost V 0 bases and J 0 bases; bases outside gene matches: 16. CDR3 size: 21 residues. The V gene's germline CDR1 is LGHNT and CDR2 FRNRAP. CDR3 residues: CASGLVLGLGNTGGSGNTIYF. CDR3 nucleotides: TGTGCTAGTGGTTTGGTATTGGGCTTGGGCAATACAGGGGGCTCTGGAAACACCATATATTTT.

V and J are TRBV28 and TRBJ2-3; perhaps TRBD1 as D (5 bases). CDR1 is MDHEN, CDR2 SYDVKM, per germline. CDR3 length: 18 residues. V lost 3 bases, J lost 0 bases, and 19 bases lay in between. CDR3 DNA: TGTGCCAGCAGTTTGAGTTGGACACCATCTTTTAGCACAGATACGCAGTATTTT. It is translated as CASSLSWTPSFSTDTQYF.

The V gene is TRBV19, the J gene TRBJ2-1; 13 nucleotides align to TRBD2. The CDR3 runs to 16 residues. V lost 4 bases to trimming and J lost 4 bases; unmatched junction nucleotides: 4. Germline V CDR1 and CDR2: LNHDA, SQIVND (reference sequence). Here the CDR3 reads CASSRTSGGDYNEQFF. In nucleotides, the CDR3 is TGTGCCAGTAGTAGGACTAGCGGGGGAGATTACAATGAGCAGTTCTTC.

This chain uses TRBV27 with TRBJ1-1, with unresolved D. In germline, CDR1 is MNHEY, CDR2 SMNVEV (reference sequence). The CDR3 sequence is 15 residues long. Trimming left V 0 bases short and J 4 bases short, with 12 bases between. The CDR3 protein is CASSLSGSPFTEAFF. The CDR3 DNA reads TGTGCCAGCAGTTTATCGGGCAGCCCTTTCACTGAAGCTTTCTTT.

The V call is TRBV22-1, the J call TRBJ2-7; the D segment call TRBD1 is taken from the table without a DNA check. TRBV22-1 represents a pseudogene. This CDR3 has 16 residues. The CDR3 loop reads CPGSARDRESPYEQYF. CDR3 sequence (DNA): TGTCCTGGGAGCGCACGGGACAGGGAAAGTCCCTACGAGCAGTACTTC.

This chain links TRBV18 with TRBJ1-1, with 8 bases that match TRBD1. V lost 5 bases and J lost 11; bases outside the gene matches: 19. The CDR3 sequence is 16 residues long. Germline V lookup: CDR1 KGHSH, CDR2 LQKENI. CDR3 residues: CASSITQDRASGGAFF. The CDR3 nucleotides are TGTGCCAGCTCAATTACCCAGGACAGGGCCTCCGGTGGGGCTTTCTTT.

The genes are TRBV15 and TRBJ2-3, with D hard to call. The length of the CDR3 is 13 residues. CDR1 is LNHNV and CDR2 is YYDKDF in the germline V gene (reference sequence). The V and J ends lost 1 base and 4 bases respectively, with 6 bases between them. As DNA, the CDR3 is TGTGCCACCAGCAGAGCCCCCGCAGATACGCAGTATTTT. The encoded protein is CATSRAPADTQYF.

The chain employs TRBV5-1 and TRBJ2-7, with D possibly matching TRBD2 (6 bases). Trimming took off 4 bases at V and 2 bases at J, with 13 bases between the two ends. CDR3 length: 14 amino acids. Per germline, CDR1 SGHRS and CDR2 YFSETQ. The CDR3 here is CASSRGTSTYEQYF. The DNA for the CDR3 is TGCGCCAGCAGCCGCGGGACGTCGACCTACGAGCAGTACTTC.

The rearrangement links TRBV6-5 to TRBJ1-5, with 9 nucleotides matching TRBD1. CDR1 and CDR2 (germline): MNHEY, SVGAGI. V shed 6 bases, J shed 3 bases, and the junction held 3 bases outside the gene matches. The CDR3 has 14 residues. The CDR3 nucleotides read TGTGCCAGCAGCGGACAGGGGCACAATCAGCCCCAGCATTTT. This codes for CASSGQGHNQPQHF.

The CDR3 DNA is TGTGCCAGCAGCCAAGACTGGAGCGGGGGGCTGGAAGAGACCCAGTACTTC. Translated, it gives CASSQDWSGGLEETQYF. This chain links TRBV3-1 (or the pseudogene TRBV3-2) with TRBJ2-5, with TRBD2 identical over 9 bases. Germline loops: CDR1 LGHDT, CDR2 YNNKEL (reference sequence). V was clipped by 0 bases and J by 3 bases; unmatched bases: 8. The CDR3 runs 17 residues.

The chain uses TRBV5-4 and TRBJ2-7, with D maybe TRBD1 (6 bases). The CDR3 is 14 amino acids. Germline CDR1 is SGHNT and CDR2 is YYREEE (reference sequence). V lost 3 bases, J lost 1 base, and 11 bases lay in between. This chain's CDR3 is CASSSGQISYEQYF. The CDR3 nucleotides read TGTGCCAGCAGCTCGGGACAAATTTCCTACGAGCAGTACTTC. The full variable domain, completed using reference TRBV5-4 and TRBJ2-7, is ETGVTQSPTHLIKTRGQQVTLRCSSQSGHNTVSWYQQALGQGPQFIFQYYREEENGRGNFPPRFSGLQFPNYSSELNVNALELDDSALYLCASSSGQISYEQYFGPGTRLTVT.

This clone was seen only a few times. The rearrangement uses TRBV7-2 and TRBJ1-2, with TRBD1 matching over 8 bases. V shed 0 bases, J shed 2 bases, and the junction held 5 bases outside the gene matches. The CDR3 is 16 residues long. CDR1 is SGHTA and CDR2 is FQGNSA in the germline V gene. This CDR3 reads CASSLARRQGNYGYTF. The CDR3, as DNA: TGTGCCAGCAGCTTAGCTCGGCGACAGGGGAACTATGGCTACACCTTC.

The chain recombines TRBV6-2 or TRBV6-3 with TRBJ2-1; tentatively, D is TRBD2 (6 bases). Germline V gives CDR1 MNHEY, CDR2 SVGEGT. The length of the CDR3 is 13 residues. V dropped 1 base and J dropped 8 bases, with 9 bases sitting between them. The CDR3 spells CASSYWREDEQFF. The DNA for the CDR3 is TGTGCCAGCAGTTACTGGAGGGAGGATGAGCAGTTCTTC.